This T cell receptor beta chain was sequenced during a study of cytomegalovirus exposure and HLA in healthy donors. Study-wide context: The approximately 120 validation repertoires used the same platform as the roughly 700 first-cohort repertoires (as reported by a later analysis). Findings and caveats of the study: Cytomegalovirus-associated TCR beta chains were listed, numbering under 200.

The donors were in the approximately 120-subject validation cohort; that cohort was separate from the roughly 700-subject first cohort. Sequencing used immunoSEQ multiplex PCR; TCRdb keeps in-frame clones, though not all of them. The data show about 200,000 clones, 70% to 85% seen once. V lost 4 bases and J lost 4; bases outside the gene matches: 10. The CDR3 totals 16 residues. Germline V CDR1 and CDR2: SGHRS, YFSETQ. Concerning this clone itself: Its antigen is not identified.

The receptor was derived from a woman between 25 and 40 years old in good health and CMV-seropositive. The chain joins TRBV5-1 to TRBJ1-4; 7 nucleotides line up with TRBD1. The sequenced sample was PBMCs. CDR3 residues: CASSANAGTVNEKLFF. The CDR3, as DNA: TGCGCCAGCAGCGCCAACGCCGGGACAGTTAATGAAAAACTGTTTTTT.